The 24 T cell receptor beta chains presented below share a single source sample, sequenced in a study of response to subunit inactivated influenza vaccine. TCRdb re-called the RT-PCR reads through MiXCR, storing one row per CDR3 protein. This table holds 500,000 to 600,000 distinct CDR3 sequences, 15% to 20% found once. This sample comprised CD4+ T cells sorted from PBMCs, obtained around 25 months after vaccination. The receptors stem from a man between 50 and 69 years old who received an inactivated influenza vaccine.

This sequence joins TRBV4-2 and TRBJ2-7; 7 bases are a match to TRBD2. The germline gives CDR1 LGHNA, CDR2 YNFKEQ. CDR3 length equals 14 residues. V lost 4 bases and J lost 1; bases outside the gene matches: 4. For the CDR3, the DNA is TGTGCCAGCAGCCGGGGGAGGGGATCCTACGAGCAGTACTTC. Translated, it gives CASSRGRGSYEQYF.

J is TRBJ2-1 and V is TRBV5-1; 8 nucleotides match TRBD1. This CDR3 spans 14 amino acids. With V trimmed by 4 bases and J by 8 bases, 8 bases remained unmatched. In germline, CDR1 is SGHRS, CDR2 YFSETQ. In DNA, the CDR3 is TGCGCCAGCAGCCAAGGACAGGGTTCGCATGAGCAGTTCTTC. Amino acid sequence: CASSQGQGSHEQFF. Based on the CDR3 plus reference TRBV5-1 and TRBJ2-1, the full variable domain is KAGVTQTPRYLIKTRGQQVTLSCSPISGHRSVSWYQQTPGQGLQFLFEYFSETQRNKGNFPGRFSGRQFSNSRSEMNVSTLELGDSALYLCASSQGQGSHEQFFGPGTRLTVL.

The chain employs TRBV6-2 or TRBV6-3 and TRBJ2-1; 12 nucleotides match TRBD2. This CDR3 has 13 amino acids. The V segment lost 2 bases and the J segment 10 bases; nucleotides outside the gene matches: 0. Looked up from germline, CDR1 is MNHEY and CDR2 is SVGEGT. CDR3 loop: CASSYGTSGEQFF. The CDR3 DNA reads TGTGCCAGCAGTTACGGGACTAGCGGGGAGCAGTTCTTC.

This clonotype was detected many times. V gene TRBV7-8 combines with J gene TRBJ1-2, with D perhaps matching TRBD1 (5 bases). Trimming stripped 5 bases from V and 7 bases from J, with 14 bases between. The CDR3 length is 13 residues. Germline CDR1 is SGHVS and CDR2 is FQNEAQ. CDR3: CASSTGGYGGYTF. DNA for the CDR3: TGTGCCAGCAGCACCGGGGGGTACGGTGGCTACACCTTC.

This clonotype came up a few times. The rearrangement links TRBV4-3 to TRBJ2-7; 8 bases are shared with TRBD2. J gave up 2 bases and V 2 bases, and 5 bases lay outside the gene matches. CDR1 LGHNA and CDR2 YSLEER come from the germline V gene. The CDR3 runs to 15 residues. CDR3 DNA: TGCGCCAGCAGCCAACAATACGGGGGGGCCTACGAGCAGTACTTC. It translates to CASSQQYGGAYEQYF.

As for this clonotype: A read error is likely, as this CDR3 ends without the conserved phenylalanine or tryptophan. This chain connects TRBV5-1 to TRBJ2-7, with D perhaps matching TRBD1 or TRBD2 (5 bases each). Germline values: CDR1 SGHRS, CDR2 YFSETQ. The CDR3 totals 14 residues. V was pared by 2 bases and J by 3 bases, with 12 bases between. The CDR3: CASSLGGQSYEQYS. CDR3 DNA: TGCGCCAGCAGCTTAGGAGGACAAAGCTACGAGCAGTACTCC.

This clonotype was recorded a few times. This chain uses TRBV3-1 with TRBJ2-7; D uncertain. The CDR3 runs 14 residues. Germline lookup yields CDR1 LGHDT and CDR2 YNNKEL (reference sequence). The ends were cut back, 0 bases at V and 7 bases at J, with 13 bases in the middle. As DNA, the CDR3 is TGTGCCAGCAGCCAAGAAGGGCGGACGAGGGAGCAGTACTTC. Translation gives CASSQEGRTREQYF.

The chain employs TRBV15 and TRBJ2-5; D not resolved. Germline V gene data show CDR1 as LNHNV and CDR2 as YYDKDF (reference sequence). The CDR3 has 13 residues. Trimming cost V 1 base and J 3 bases, with 6 bases left between them. In DNA form, the CDR3 reads TGTGCCACCAGCAGAGTTTTAGAAGAGACCCAGTACTTC. This codes for CATSRVLEETQYF.

The sample holds a few counts of this clonotype. The rearrangement links TRBV5-1 to TRBJ1-5; D not resolved. The CDR3 loop spans 15 amino acids. Trimming took 0 bases from V and 3 from J, leaving 10 bases between them. The germline gives CDR1 SGHRS, CDR2 YFSETQ. The CDR3: CASSLAGRLNQPQHF. The DNA of the CDR3 is TGCGCCAGCAGCTTGGCGGGAAGACTCAATCAGCCCCAGCATTTT. Complete variable domain (other parts from reference TRBV5-1 and TRBJ1-5): KAGVTQTPRYLIKTRGQQVTLSCSPISGHRSVSWYQQTPGQGLQFLFEYFSETQRNKGNFPGRFSGRQFSNSRSEMNVSTLELGDSALYLCASSLAGRLNQPQHFGDGTRLSIL.

Turning to this clonotype: A read error may produce the germline difference seen at one junction end. The V and J genes are TRBV9 and TRBJ2-1, with 7 bases lining up with TRBD2. Germline V CDR1 and CDR2: SGDLS, YYNGEE. The CDR3 totals 15 residues. The CDR3 sequence is CASSASGNPYDEQFF. DNA for the CDR3: TGTGCCAGCAGCGCAAGCGGGAATCCCTACGATGAGCAGTTCTTC.

This rearrangement joins TRBV7-6 to TRBJ2-7; D gene ambiguous. This CDR3 is 13 amino acids long. Germline V gene lookup returns CDR1 SGHVS and CDR2 FNYEAQ. The V end lost 2 bases, the J end lost 3 bases, and 8 bases lay between the germline ends. The CDR3 region is CASSLNNGYEQYF. The CDR3 DNA is TGTGCCAGCAGCTTAAATAACGGCTACGAGCAGTACTTC.

This clonotype showed up many times. The chain is built from TRBV4-3 and TRBJ1-1; D gene uncertain. V was pared by 0 bases and J by 10 bases, with 18 bases between. CDR1 is LGHNA, CDR2 YSLEER, per germline. The CDR3 extends over 15 amino acids. In DNA form, the CDR3 reads TGCGCCAGCAGCCAAGATGCCGTGACCCTCTCCGGAGCTTTCTTT. As protein: CASSQDAVTLSGAFF.

The rearrangement joins TRBV20-1 to TRBJ1-5; D is uncertain. This CDR3 is 13 amino acids long. CDR1 DFQATT and CDR2 SNEGSKA come from the germline V gene (reference sequence). Trimming pared 3 bases from V and 6 bases from J, leaving 12 bases between. The CDR3 DNA reads TGCAGTGCTAGCTTGGACTTCAGTCAGCCCCAGCATTTT. It codes for CSASLDFSQPQHF.

The chain is built from TRBV12-3 or TRBV12-4 and TRBJ1-1; 8 bases agree with TRBD1. Losses at the gene ends were 1 base for V and 4 bases for J; bases not matched to a gene: 2. CDR3 length: 14 amino acids. The CDR3 here is CASSLGTGPTEAFF. CDR3 DNA: TGTGCCAGCAGTTTAGGGACAGGGCCCACTGAAGCTTTCTTT.

This clonotype was seen only a few times. CDR3 region: CASSIGTGSQYF. CDR3 DNA: TGTGCCAGCAGCATAGGGACAGGGTCCCAGTACTTC. The rearrangement links TRBV11-2 to TRBJ2-5, with 9 bases lining up with TRBD1. Germline V lookup: CDR1 SGHAT, CDR2 FQNNGV. Trimming took 5 bases from V and 9 from J; bases not matched to a gene: 4. CDR3 length: 12 amino acids.

This clonotype has just a few counts. The rearrangement joins TRBV7-2 to TRBJ2-5; 8 bases align to TRBD1. J lost 5 bases, V lost 2 bases, and 4 bases had no gene match. The CDR3 contains 14 residues. Germline CDR1 reads SGHTA; CDR2 reads FQGNSA. Here the CDR3 reads CASSLTTGVETQYF. In DNA, the CDR3 is TGTGCCAGCAGCTTAACGACAGGGGTGGAGACCCAGTACTTC.

This clonotype was counted between two and nine times. The CDR3 nucleotides are TGCAGTGCTGCCGGACAGGGGGCGCAGTACGAGCAGTACTTC. Protein product: CSAAGQGAQYEQYF. The J gene is TRBJ2-7, the V gene TRBV20-1; TRBD1 matches at 11 bases. There are 14 residues in the CDR3. Germline values: CDR1 DFQATT, CDR2 SNEGSKA (reference sequence). The V segment lost 5 bases and the J segment 4 bases; nucleotides outside the gene matches: 7.

As regards this clonotype: The CDR3 end shows no conserved phenylalanine or tryptophan, and so a read error is likely. The chain combines TRBV5-6 with TRBJ2-1; D uncertain. V was cut by 0 bases and J by 7 bases, with 8 bases left in between. The CDR3 is 13 residues long. CDR1 is SGHDT and CDR2 is YYEEEE in the germline V gene. The CDR3 sequence is CASSLAGLNEQFS. The CDR3 nucleotides read TGTGCCAGCAGCTTGGCCGGGCTAAATGAGCAGTTCTCC.

The chain employs TRBV6-1 and TRBJ1-6; TRBD1 aligns across 10 bases. The CDR3 has 17 residues. Losses at the gene ends were 7 bases for V and 10 bases for J; bases not matched to a gene: 16. Per the germline V gene, CDR1 is MNHNS and CDR2 is SASEGT. CDR3 loop: CASKVSTGGGGISPLHF. DNA of the CDR3: TGTGCCAGCAAAGTTTCGACAGGGGGCGGTGGGATCTCACCCCTCCACTTT.

This clonotype was seen more than once but under ten times. V and J are TRBV5-1 and TRBJ2-1; 7 positions agree with TRBD2. CDR1 SGHRS and CDR2 YFSETQ come from the germline V gene. The CDR3 spans 15 residues. The J segment lost 5 bases and the V segment lost 3 bases, leaving 8 bases of the junction unmatched. CDR3 bases: TGCGCCAGCAGCTCGAACCCCGGGACTAACAATGAGCAGTTCTTC. Protein sequence: CASSSNPGTNNEQFF.

The table lists this clonotype with a count of one. The chain carries TRBV6-2 or TRBV6-3 and TRBJ2-1, with 10 bases lining up with TRBD2. Germline assignment: CDR1 MNHEY and CDR2 SVGEGT. This CDR3 comprises 16 residues. V dropped 5 bases and J dropped 7; count of bases not matched to a gene: 11. This CDR3 is CASSQAGGPQRNEQFF. The CDR3 DNA reads TGTGCCAGCAGTCAAGCGGGAGGGCCCCAGCGGAATGAGCAGTTCTTC.

This rearrangement joins TRBV27 to TRBJ2-7; 8 bases line up with TRBD2. CDR1 and CDR2 (germline): MNHEY, SMNVEV (reference sequence). J was trimmed by 2 bases and V by 2 bases; bases with no gene match: 5. The CDR3 covers 15 residues. CDR3 in amino acids: CASSLGVAGPYEQYF. The DNA of the CDR3 is TGTGCCAGCAGTTTAGGGGTAGCGGGACCCTACGAGCAGTACTTC.

This clonotype was counted many times. The chain joins TRBV2 to TRBJ2-2, with D unclear. Germline V lookup: CDR1 SNHLY, CDR2 FYNNEI. The CDR3 totals 12 residues. The V end was cut by 11 bases, the J end by 6 bases, with 13 bases between. In DNA, the CDR3 is TGTGCCTCATCTCTATTTCCCGGGGAGCTGTTTTTT. Amino acid sequence: CASSLFPGELFF.

In its sample, this clonotype was seen many times. The chain links TRBV20-1 to TRBJ2-2, with D perhaps TRBD1 or TRBD2 (5 bases each). Trimming shortened V by 3 bases and J by 6 bases, and 5 bases separated the two germline ends. Germline V gives CDR1 DFQATT, CDR2 SNEGSKA (reference sequence). The CDR3 extends over 11 amino acids. The CDR3 nucleotides are TGCAGTGCTAGGGGGGCCGGGGAGCTGTTTTTT. It codes for CSARGAGELFF.